Each of the 18 T cell receptor beta chains below was sequenced from the same sample in a study of T cell responses to AZD1222 COVID-19 vaccine. TCRdb keeps only in-frame clones here, not all; method: immunoSEQ multiplex PCR. Of tens of thousands of clones in the sample, 70% to 90% were seen once. The sequences come from peripheral blood, collected on day 0 of AZD1222 vaccination. The receptors come from an adult in good health.

The chain employs TRBV9 and TRBJ2-2, with TRBD2 matching over 16 bases. Per germline, CDR1 SGDLS and CDR2 YYNGEE. The junction had 17 bases not matched to a gene; V was cut back by 0 bases and J by 6 bases. This CDR3 region has 22 residues. In DNA, the CDR3 is TGTGCCAGCAGCGTAGCTTACACCGGGACTAGCGGGGGGGAATGGAGCGCCGGGGAGCTGTTTTTT. Protein sequence: CASSVAYTGTSGGEWSAGELFF. Using reference TRBV9 and TRBJ2-2 for the parts outside the CDR3, the full variable domain is DSGVTQTPKHLITATGQRVTLRCSPRSGDLSVYWYQQSLDQGLQFLIQYYNGEERAKGNILERFSAQQFPDLHSELNLSSLELGDSALYFCASSVAYTGTSGGEWSAGELFFGEGSRLTVL.

The chain joins TRBV3-1 (or the pseudogene TRBV3-2) to TRBJ1-2; unclear D gene. CDR1 is LGHDT and CDR2 is YNNKEL in the germline V gene (reference sequence). Trimming left V 4 bases short and J 5 bases short, with 11 bases between. The CDR3 has 13 residues. CDR3 sequence: CASSPQLSYGYTF. CDR3 coding DNA: TGTGCCAGCAGCCCCCAGCTGTCTTATGGCTACACCTTC.

The CDR3 DNA is TGCGCCAGCAGCTATTCAGGTCGAACAGGGGGCAGGGACTATGGCTACACCTTC. This encodes CASSYSGRTGGRDYGYTF. The chain combines TRBV5-1 with TRBJ1-2; the match to TRBD1 covers 9 bases. The germline CDR1 and CDR2 sequences are SGHRS and YFSETQ. The CDR3 length is 18 residues. Losses at the gene ends were 3 bases for V and 3 bases for J; bases not matched to a gene: 15.

The chain uses TRBV5-1 and TRBJ1-1, with D possibly being TRBD1 (5 bases). CDR3 length: 14 amino acids. Germline V gene sequence: CDR1 SGHRS, CDR2 YFSETQ. Trimming stripped 0 bases from V and 3 bases from J, with 9 bases between. The chain's CDR3 is CASSLEQGYTEAFF. CDR3 nucleotides: TGCGCCAGCAGCTTGGAGCAGGGTTACACTGAAGCTTTCTTT.

V usage is TRBV6-1 and J usage is TRBJ1-5; D is possibly TRBD1 (6 bases). The length of the CDR3 is 14 residues. CDR1 and CDR2 (germline): MNHNS, SASEGT. The V and J ends lost 1 base and 5 bases respectively, with 9 bases between them. CDR3 sequence reads: CASSEGTAYQPQHF. Written as DNA, the CDR3 is TGTGCCAGCAGTGAAGGGACAGCTTATCAGCCCCAGCATTTT.

This clone is large (0.1 to 1%) by share. V usage is TRBV3-1 (or the pseudogene TRBV3-2) and J usage is TRBJ2-1; D ambiguous. The CDR3 contains 15 residues. The germline V and J ends were trimmed by 4 bases and 0 bases, with 10 bases remaining between them. The germline CDR1 and CDR2 sequences are LGHDT and YNNKEL (reference sequence). The DNA of the CDR3 is TGTGCCAGCAGCCCTACTGGCGGCTCCTACAATGAGCAGTTCTTC. Translating it yields CASSPTGGSYNEQFF.

This rearrangement joins TRBV7-2 to TRBJ2-3; TRBD2 is a possible D gene (5 bases). Trimming removed 1 base from V and 3 bases from J, with 11 bases in between. The CDR3 is 15 residues long. Germline V gene data show CDR1 as SGHTA and CDR2 as FQGNSA. The CDR3 protein is CASSLDGIVTDTQYF. The CDR3 bases are TGTGCCAGCAGCTTAGACGGGATCGTGACAGATACGCAGTATTTT.

This rearrangement joins TRBV6-6 to TRBJ1-2; the D is unclear. Trimming removed 8 bases from V and 5 bases from J, with 6 bases in between. The CDR3 length is 10 residues. Germline-derived CDR1 and CDR2 are MNHNY and SVGAGI (reference sequence). The CDR3 here is CASPSYGYTF. DNA of the CDR3: TGTGCCAGCCCGTCGTATGGCTACACCTTC.

The chain employs TRBV4-2 and TRBJ1-1, with D hard to call. The CDR3 runs 13 residues. V was trimmed by 1 base and J by 0 bases, leaving 3 bases between them. The V gene's germline CDR1 is LGHNA and CDR2 YNFKEQ. CDR3 DNA sequence: TGTGCCAGCAGCCAAGGGGTGAACACTGAAGCTTTCTTT. Amino acids: CASSQGVNTEAFF.

This chain joins TRBV4-2 and TRBJ1-6; D remains unclear. V lost 0 bases and J 0 bases, leaving 9 bases between the germline ends. Germline V lookup: CDR1 LGHNA, CDR2 YNFKEQ. The CDR3 consists of 17 residues. CDR3 bases: TGTGCCAGCAGCCAAGATCCCCAGAGCTCCTATAATTCACCCCTCCACTTT. Translation gives CASSQDPQSSYNSPLHF.

The CDR3 here is CASSQDLTPLHF. CDR3 nucleotide sequence: TGTGCCAGCAGCCAAGACTTAACACCCCTCCACTTT. The V gene is TRBV14, the J gene TRBJ1-6; D is undetermined. Between the trimmed V and J ends, which lost 0 bases and 11 bases, there was a span of 5 bases. This CDR3 is built from 12 residues. CDR1 SGHDN and CDR2 FVKESK come from the germline V gene.

The chain is built from TRBV6-5 and TRBJ1-5; TRBD1 aligns across 8 bases. Germline V gene sequence: CDR1 MNHEY, CDR2 SVGAGI. Trimming cost V 5 bases and J 4 bases; bases outside gene matches: 7. The CDR3 extends over 15 amino acids. The CDR3 spells CASSRTGTANQPQHF. The CDR3, as DNA: TGTGCCAGCAGTCGGACAGGGACGGCGAATCAGCCCCAGCATTTT.

For the CDR3, the DNA is TGCAGTGCTAGTATACAGTCAGGAACCTACGAGCAGTACTTC. Encoded protein: CSASIQSGTYEQYF. The rearrangement uses TRBV20-1 and TRBJ2-7; D call uncertain. The CDR3 spans 14 residues. V was pared by 3 bases and J by 2 bases, with 14 bases between. Germline V gene sequence: CDR1 DFQATT, CDR2 SNEGSKA (reference sequence).

This clone was counted a few times. The chain has TRBV27 and TRBJ1-1; possible D gene TRBD1, 6 bases. Germline V lookup: CDR1 MNHEY, CDR2 SMNVEV (reference sequence). CDR3 length: 15 residues. Trimming stripped 4 bases from V and 0 bases from J, with 12 bases between. CDR3 residues: CASSSQGRMNTEAFF. The CDR3 region has the DNA TGTGCCAGCAGTTCCCAGGGGCGGATGAACACTGAAGCTTTCTTT.

V gene TRBV11-2 combines with J gene TRBJ2-4; D gene uncertain. Deletions cut 5 bases from V and 4 bases from J, with 15 bases between. The CDR3 covers 15 residues. CDR1 SGHAT and CDR2 FQNNGV come from the germline V gene. The CDR3 loop reads CASSPPPLRKNIQYF. The CDR3 bases are TGTGCCAGCAGCCCCCCCCCACTAAGAAAAAACATTCAGTACTTC. The variable domain in full, with the rest retrieved from reference TRBV11-2 and TRBJ2-4, is EAGVAQSPRYKIIEKRQSVAFWCNPISGHATLYWYQQILGQGPKLLIQFQNNGVVDDSQLPKDRFSAERLKGVDSTLKIQPAKLEDSAVYLCASSPPPLRKNIQYFGAGTRLSVL.

This chain connects TRBV5-1 to TRBJ1-1, with a tentative D call TRBD1 (6 bases). The CDR3 extends over 16 amino acids. Deletions cut 0 bases from V and 8 bases from J, with 20 bases between. Germline V CDR1 and CDR2: SGHRS, YFSETQ. CDR3 in amino acids: CASSLESGGRTAEAFF. CDR3 sequence (DNA): TGCGCCAGCAGCTTGGAGTCGGGGGGGAGGACAGCAGAAGCTTTCTTT. Drawing the rest from reference TRBV5-1 and TRBJ1-1, the complete variable domain is KAGVTQTPRYLIKTRGQQVTLSCSPISGHRSVSWYQQTPGQGLQFLFEYFSETQRNKGNFPGRFSGRQFSNSRSEMNVSTLELGDSALYLCASSLESGGRTAEAFFGQGTRLTVV.

CDR3 bases: TGTGCCAGCAGTTTAAGTACCTTAAGCTCCTACAATGAGCAGTTCTTC. Translation: CASSLSTLSSYNEQFF. The chain uses TRBV28 and TRBJ2-1; D gene unclear. From germline, CDR1 is MDHEN and CDR2 SYDVKM. V lost 2 bases, J lost 0 bases, and 11 bases lay in between. CDR3 size: 16 residues.

The CDR3 DNA sequence: TGTGCCAGTAGTTCCCATCACACCGGGGAGCTGTTTTTT. It yields the protein CASSSHHTGELFF. This chain joins TRBV19 and TRBJ2-2; D remains unclear. The CDR3 contains 13 residues. CDR1 is LNHDA, CDR2 SQIVND, per germline (reference sequence). V was shortened by 5 bases and J by 3 bases, with 7 bases between the two germline ends.